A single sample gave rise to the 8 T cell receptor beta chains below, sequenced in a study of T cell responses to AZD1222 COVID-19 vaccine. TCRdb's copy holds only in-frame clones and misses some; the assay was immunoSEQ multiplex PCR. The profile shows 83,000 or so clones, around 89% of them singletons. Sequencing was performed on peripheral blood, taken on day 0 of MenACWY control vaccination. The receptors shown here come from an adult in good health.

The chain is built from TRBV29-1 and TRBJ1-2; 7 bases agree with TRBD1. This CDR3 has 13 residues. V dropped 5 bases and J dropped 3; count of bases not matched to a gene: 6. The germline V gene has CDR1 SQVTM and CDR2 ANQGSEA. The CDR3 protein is CSVNRGPDYGYTF. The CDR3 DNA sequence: TGCAGCGTTAACAGGGGACCAGACTATGGCTACACCTTC.

This CDR3 is CATEGFNTEAFF. The CDR3, as DNA: TGTGCCACCGAGGGATTCAACACTGAAGCTTTCTTT. The chain carries TRBV28 and TRBJ1-1; D is unclear. CDR3 length: 12 residues. Germline V lookup: CDR1 MDHEN, CDR2 SYDVKM. V was clipped by 10 bases and J by 2 bases, with 11 bases between them.

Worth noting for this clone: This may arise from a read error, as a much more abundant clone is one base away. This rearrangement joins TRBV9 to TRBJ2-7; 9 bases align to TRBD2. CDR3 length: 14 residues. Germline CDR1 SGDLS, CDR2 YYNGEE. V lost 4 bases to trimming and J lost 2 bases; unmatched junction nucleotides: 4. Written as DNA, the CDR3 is TGTGCCAGCAGCTTCGCGGGAGGGCCCTACGAGCAGTACTTC. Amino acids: CASSFAGGPYEQYF.

The CDR3 is CASSPPRGGYTF. The CDR3 DNA is TGTGCCAGCAGTCCCCCCCGGGGTGGCTACACCTTC. The V gene is TRBV27, the J gene TRBJ1-2; D gene ambiguous. The V end lost 5 bases, the J end lost 7 bases, and 11 bases lay between the germline ends. The CDR3 covers 12 residues. The germline V gene encodes CDR1 MNHEY and CDR2 SMNVEV (reference sequence).

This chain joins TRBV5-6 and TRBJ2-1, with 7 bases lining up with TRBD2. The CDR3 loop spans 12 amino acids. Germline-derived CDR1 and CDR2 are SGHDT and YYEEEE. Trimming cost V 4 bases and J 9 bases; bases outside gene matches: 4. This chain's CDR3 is CASSILAGEQFF. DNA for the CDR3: TGTGCCAGCAGCATTTTAGCGGGTGAGCAGTTCTTC. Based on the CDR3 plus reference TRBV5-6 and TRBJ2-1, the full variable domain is DAGVTQSPTHLIKTRGQQVTLRCSPKSGHDTVSWYQQALGQGPQFIFQYYEEEERQRGNFPDRFSGHQFPNYSSELNVNALLLGDSALYLCASSILAGEQFFGPGTRLTVL.

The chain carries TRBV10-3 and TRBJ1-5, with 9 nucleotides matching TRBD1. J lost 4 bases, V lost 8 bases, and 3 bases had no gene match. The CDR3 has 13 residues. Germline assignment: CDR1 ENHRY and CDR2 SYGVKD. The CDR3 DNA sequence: TGTGCCATCCGGGACAGGGAGAATCAGCCCCAGCATTTT. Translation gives CAIRDRENQPQHF.

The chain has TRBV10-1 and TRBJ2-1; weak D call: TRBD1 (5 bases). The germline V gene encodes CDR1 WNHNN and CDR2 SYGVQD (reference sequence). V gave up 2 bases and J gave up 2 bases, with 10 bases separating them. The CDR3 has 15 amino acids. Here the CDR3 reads CASSEIKGTYNEQFF. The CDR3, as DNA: TGCGCCAGCAGTGAGATAAAGGGGACCTACAATGAGCAGTTCTTC.

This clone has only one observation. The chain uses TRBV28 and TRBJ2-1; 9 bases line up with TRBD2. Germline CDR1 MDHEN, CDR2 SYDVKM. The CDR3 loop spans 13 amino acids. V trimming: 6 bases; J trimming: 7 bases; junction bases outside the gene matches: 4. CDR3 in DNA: TGTGCCAGCAGAGAGACTAGCGGAAATGAGCAGTTCTTC. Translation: CASRETSGNEQFF.